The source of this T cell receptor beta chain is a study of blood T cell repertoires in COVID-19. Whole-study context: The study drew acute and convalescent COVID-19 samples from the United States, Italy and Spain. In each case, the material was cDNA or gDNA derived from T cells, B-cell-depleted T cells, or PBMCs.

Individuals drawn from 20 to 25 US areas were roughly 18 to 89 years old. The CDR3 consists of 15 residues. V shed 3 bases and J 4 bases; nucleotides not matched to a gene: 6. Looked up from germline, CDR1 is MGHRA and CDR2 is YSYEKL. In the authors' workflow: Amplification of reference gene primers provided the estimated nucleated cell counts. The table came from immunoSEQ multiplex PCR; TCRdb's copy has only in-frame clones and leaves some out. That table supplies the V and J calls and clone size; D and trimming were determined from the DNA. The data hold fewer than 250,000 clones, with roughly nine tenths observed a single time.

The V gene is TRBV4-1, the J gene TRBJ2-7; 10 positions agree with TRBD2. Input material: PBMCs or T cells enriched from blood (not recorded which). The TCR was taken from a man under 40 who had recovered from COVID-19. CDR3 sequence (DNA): TGCGCCAGCAGCCAGCTAGCGGGAGTGAGATACGAGCAGTACTTC. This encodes CASSQLAGVRYEQYF.